What follows is one T cell receptor beta chain and its context. Its antigen is as yet unknown. This entry comes from a study of T cell responses to AZD1222 COVID-19 vaccine. Repertoires were generated with immunoSEQ multiplex PCR, while TCRdb's copy carries only in-frame clones and drops some. The sample carries approximately 120,000 clones, around 87% recorded once. General study points: Repertoire sampling happened only post peak T cell response. Regions 160-218 and 743-854 dominated among vaccine-associated CD4 TCRs spanning spike.

The CDR3 extends over 13 amino acids. The V and J ends lost 6 bases and 6 bases respectively, with 9 bases between them. CDR1 is LNHDA and CDR2 is SQIVND in the germline V gene (reference sequence). Sequences were derived from peripheral blood, sampled on day 0 of AZD1222 vaccination. This sequence originates from an adult in good health. The chain uses TRBV19 and TRBJ1-6; D remains unclear. CDR3 nucleotides: TGTGCCAGTAGCCCGAGCGGTAATTCACCCCTCCACTTT. This translates into CASSPSGNSPLHF.